These 18 T cell receptor beta chains came from one sample sequenced in a study of blood T cell repertoires in COVID-19. This table comes from immunoSEQ multiplex PCR, and its TCRdb copy is limited to in-frame clones, with some not included. The table has about 11,000 clones, approximately 84% seen once. The sequencing input was peripheral blood. Source of these receptors: a man aged 50 to 60 with active COVID-19.

The rearrangement uses TRBV11-2 and TRBJ1-6, with 8 bases lining up with TRBD1. V gave up 4 bases and J gave up 8 bases; unmatched junction bases: 4. Germline CDR1 and CDR2: SGHAT and FQNNGV. The CDR3 loop spans 14 amino acids. CDR3 bases: TGTGCCAGCAGCTCGACAGGGGTCGATTCACCCCTCCACTTT. This translates into CASSSTGVDSPLHF.

This chain connects TRBV30 to TRBJ1-5; TRBD1 is a possible D gene (5 bases). Germline V lookup: CDR1 GTSNPN, CDR2 SVGIG (reference sequence). The CDR3 has 12 residues. V was shortened by 2 bases and J by 6 bases, with 8 bases between the two germline ends. CDR3 amino acids: CAWSTGGQPQHF. The DNA of the CDR3 is TGTGCCTGGAGTACGGGGGGTCAGCCCCAGCATTTT.

This clone has more than one count but fewer than ten. The sample has other DNA sequences that encode this CDR3 too. The chain links TRBV27 to TRBJ2-7, with a possible D match to TRBD2 (5 bases). Germline values: CDR1 MNHEY, CDR2 SMNVEV (reference sequence). The V end lost 3 bases, the J end lost 7 bases, and 13 bases lay between the germline ends. The CDR3 length is 13 residues. CDR3 sequence reads: CASSFTTAGEQYF. CDR3 bases: TGTGCCAGCAGTTTCACCACCGCGGGTGAGCAGTACTTC.

The rearrangement links TRBV11-2 to TRBJ2-4; TRBD2 agrees at 9 bases. The junction had 7 bases not matched to a gene; V was cut back by 6 bases and J by 4 bases. The CDR3 runs to 15 residues. CDR1 SGHAT and CDR2 FQNNGV come from the germline V gene. The CDR3 nucleotides are TGTGCCAGCAGACCCCTTGCGGGAGGGAAAAACATTCAGTACTTC. It is translated as CASRPLAGGKNIQYF.

J is TRBJ2-7 and V is TRBV24-1; TRBD1 matches 8 bases. Germline V gene sequence: CDR1 KGHDR, CDR2 SFDVKD. With V trimmed by 5 bases and J by 2 bases, 7 bases remained unmatched. CDR3 length: 15 residues. The CDR3 nucleotides read TGTGCCACCAGTGCCCGGGACAGGCCACCCTACGAGCAGTACTTC. It is translated as CATSARDRPPYEQYF.

The rearrangement links TRBV2 to TRBJ1-3; 9 bases are shared with TRBD1. V trimming: 2 bases; J trimming: 0 bases; junction bases outside the gene matches: 11. CDR1 SNHLY and CDR2 FYNNEI come from the germline V gene. The CDR3 spans 19 residues. CDR3 in DNA: TGTGCCAGCAGTGAAAGGTGGACAGGGGAGAGGGACTCTGGAAACACCATATATTTT. As protein: CASSERWTGERDSGNTIYF.

This sequence joins TRBV24-1 and TRBJ2-7; no definite D call. With 0 bases removed from V and 7 bases from J, the gap between germline ends came to 12 bases. Germline V gene sequence: CDR1 KGHDR, CDR2 SFDVKD. This CDR3 comprises 14 residues. CDR3 region: CATSDLLRPEEQYF. Written as DNA, the CDR3 is TGTGCCACCAGTGATTTGCTCAGGCCGGAAGAGCAGTACTTC.

The V gene is TRBV19, the J gene TRBJ1-4, with D tentatively TRBD1 (6 bases). The CDR3 has 13 residues. Germline V gene sequence: CDR1 LNHDA, CDR2 SQIVND (reference sequence). Trimming shortened V by 7 bases and J by 8 bases, and 14 bases separated the two germline ends. The CDR3 spells CASTAPGGEKLFF. As DNA, the CDR3 is TGTGCCAGTACCGCCCCGGGGGGCGAAAAACTGTTTTTT.

The chain employs TRBV24-1 and TRBJ1-2, with TRBD1 matching 7 bases. Trimming at V came to 2 bases and at J to 2 bases, leaving 4 bases not matched to a gene. Germline V CDR1 and CDR2: KGHDR, SFDVKD. The CDR3 totals 15 residues. In DNA form, the CDR3 reads TGTGCCACCAGTGATTGGGACAGCGAAAACTATGGCTACACCTTC. This sequence encodes CATSDWDSENYGYTF.

The rearrangement links TRBV5-1 to TRBJ2-2, with 7 bases matching TRBD1. The CDR3 spans 17 residues. The ends lost 4 bases at V and 5 bases at J; junction bases unmatched: 14. In germline, CDR1 is SGHRS, CDR2 YFSETQ. CDR3 amino acids: CASSIGQAPSGTGELFF. The CDR3 DNA reads as TGCGCCAGCAGCATCGGACAGGCCCCCTCGGGGACCGGGGAGCTGTTTTTT.

The chain uses TRBV27 and TRBJ2-1; TRBD2 aligns across 11 bases. The J segment lost 10 bases and the V segment lost 8 bases, leaving 13 bases of the junction unmatched. The CDR3 sequence is 15 residues long. In germline, CDR1 is MNHEY, CDR2 SMNVEV (reference sequence). The CDR3 loop is CASRLGTSGRREQFF. In DNA, the CDR3 is TGTGCCAGCCGTCTCGGGACTAGCGGAAGACGGGAGCAGTTCTTC.

V and J are TRBV7-8 and TRBJ2-7; 10 nucleotides agree with TRBD1. Germline values: CDR1 SGHVS, CDR2 FQNEAQ. V was clipped by 6 bases and J by 2 bases; unmatched bases: 4. The CDR3 consists of 14 residues. The CDR3 loop is CASRAGTGAYEQYF. The CDR3 coding sequence is TGTGCCAGCAGGGCCGGGACAGGGGCCTACGAGCAGTACTTC.

The CDR3 region has the DNA TGTGCCAGCAGCCCCTGGACTGTTCAGGAGACCCAGTACTTC. Its protein is CASSPWTVQETQYF. The chain combines TRBV7-2 with TRBJ2-5; D may be TRBD2 (5 bases). The germline CDR1 and CDR2 sequences are SGHTA and FQGNSA. The CDR3 covers 14 residues. Trimming took 5 bases from V and 5 from J, leaving 15 bases between them.

V usage is TRBV14 and J usage is TRBJ2-7, with a weak D call TRBD1 (6 bases). Trimming left V 6 bases short and J 3 bases short, with 12 bases between. Germline V gene sequence: CDR1 SGHDN, CDR2 FVKESK. The CDR3 spans 13 residues. CDR3 bases: TGTGCCAGCAGTGACAGGTCGGGCTACGAGCAGTACTTC. Translation: CASSDRSGYEQYF.

This chain joins TRBV7-9 and TRBJ2-7, with D possibly being TRBD2 (5 bases). This CDR3 contains 13 residues. Germline assignment: CDR1 SEHNR and CDR2 FQNEAQ (reference sequence). V was shortened by 3 bases and J by 0 bases, with 6 bases between the two germline ends. CDR3 sequence (DNA): TGTGCCAGCAGCTTCCGGGACTCCTACGAGCAGTACTTC. Amino acids: CASSFRDSYEQYF.

The chain joins TRBV21-1 to TRBJ1-5; the table calls TRBD1, which could not be checked here. TRBV21-1 is annotated as a pseudogene. CDR3 size: 15 residues. The CDR3 loop is CARGHFPRQNQPQHF. The CDR3 nucleotides read TGTGCCAGGGGACACTTTCCACGCCAAAATCAGCCCCAGCATTTT.

The rearrangement uses TRBV11-3 and TRBJ1-6; no clear D. The CDR3 is made up of 13 amino acids. V was trimmed by 5 bases and J by 7 bases, leaving 9 bases between them. Germline V gene data show CDR1 as SGHNT and CDR2 as YENEEA. The CDR3 sequence: CASSAGGNSPLHF. CDR3 in DNA: TGTGCCAGCAGCGCCGGAGGGAATTCACCCCTCCACTTT.

The rearrangement joins TRBV6-5 to TRBJ2-3; 13 nucleotides agree with TRBD2. This CDR3 spans 15 amino acids. V was clipped by 7 bases and J by 8 bases; unmatched bases: 9. Germline V CDR1 and CDR2: MNHEY, SVGAGI. CDR3: CASTGTSGMGGTQYF. CDR3 DNA sequence: TGTGCCAGCACTGGGACTAGCGGGATGGGGGGTACGCAGTATTTT.